The clone carrying this T cell receptor beta chain has a count of ten or more. Antigen unknown. Germline V CDR1 and CDR2: PRHDT, FYEKMQ (reference sequence). CDR3 length: 15 residues. With 4 bases removed from V and 4 bases from J, the gap between germline ends came to 16 bases. Graves' hyperthyroidism qualified as stable when ophthalmopathy did not progress within 18 months. Exclusion of patients followed from uncontrolled infection, other autoimmune disease, pregnancy or lactation. The data were obtained in a study of T cells in Graves' hyperthyroidism and ophthalmopathy. Broader study findings: In blood, most of the thyroid clonotypes expanded above 0.001 were also present.

The TCR beta CDR3 regions underwent amplification using RNA transcripts as the source. First-round RT-PCR of the TCR CDR3 relied on the HTBI primer set. TCRdb ran MiXCR on the multiplex PCR reads and lists one entry per CDR3 protein. The table lists approximately 480,000 distinct CDR3 sequences, 20% of them singletons, with about 26% in the top ten. V and J are TRBV13 and TRBJ1-1; D perhaps matches TRBD1 (6 bases). Sequencing was performed on blood. The source of this sequence is a man younger than 30 with Graves' hyperthyroidism. The CDR3 loop is CASSSGAGGGTEAFF. The DNA for the CDR3 is TGTGCCAGCAGCTCAGGGGCAGGCGGCGGCACTGAAGCTTTCTTT.